Listed below are T cell receptor beta chains from one sample, sequenced in a study of cytomegalovirus exposure and HLA in healthy donors. Profiled with immunoSEQ multiplex PCR; TCRdb holds only in-frame clones, not every one. This repertoire shows more than 150,000 clones, 75% to 90% found once; its top ten account for around 2.8%. The sequencing input was PBMCs. These TCRs come from a woman aged 45-59 years in good health and CMV-seropositive. The CDR3 runs from the conserved cysteine through the conserved F or W. Each record gives: V gene, CDR3 length, D gene, clone size, J gene, CDR3 DNA, CDR3 protein. The D gene is left open where the match is weak. The size entry is marked missing in some rows and otherwise reads once, few, many or a size class.

v_call: TRBV7-7; cdr3_length: 14; d_call: NA; clone_size: NA; j_call: TRBJ1-3; cdr3_nt: TGTGCTAGCAGCCCTATTACGGGTGGAAACACCATATATTTT; cdr3_aa: CASSPITGGNTIYF
v_call: TRBV27; cdr3_length: 15; d_call: TRBD1; clone_size: NA; j_call: TRBJ2-7; cdr3_nt: TGTGCCAGCAGGACCGTGGGACAGTTCTTCGACGAGCAGTACTTC; cdr3_aa: CASRTVGQFFDEQYF
v_call: TRBV5-4; cdr3_length: 16; d_call: TRBD1; clone_size: NA; j_call: TRBJ1-2; cdr3_nt: TGTGCCAGCAGCCAGCCCGGGACAGTTCCTTCGAGTGGCTACACCTTC; cdr3_aa: CASSQPGTVPSSGYTF
v_call: TRBV19; cdr3_length: 13; d_call: TRBD2; clone_size: NA; j_call: TRBJ2-1; cdr3_nt: TGTGCCAGTACCCGGGGGGTAAAAAATGAGCAGTTCTTC; cdr3_aa: CASTRGVKNEQFF
v_call: TRBV30; cdr3_length: 15; d_call: NA; clone_size: NA; j_call: TRBJ2-2; cdr3_nt: TGTGCCTGGACTGCACAGGGAGGGCGCGTCGGGGAGCTGTTTTTT; cdr3_aa: CAWTAQGGRVGELFF
v_call: TRBV2; cdr3_length: 16; d_call: TRBD2; clone_size: NA; j_call: TRBJ2-1; cdr3_nt: TGTGCCAGCGCCGGACTAGCTTCGAGCTCCTACAATGAGCAGTTCTTC; cdr3_aa: CASAGLASSSYNEQFF
v_call: TRBV30; cdr3_length: 18; d_call: TRBD1; clone_size: NA; j_call: TRBJ1-6; cdr3_nt: TGTGCCTGGAGTGTCTCCCGGACAGGGGGCTCCTATAATTCACCCCTCCACTTT; cdr3_aa: CAWSVSRTGGSYNSPLHF
v_call: TRBV4-1; cdr3_length: 11; d_call: NA; clone_size: few; j_call: TRBJ1-4; cdr3_nt: TGCGCCAGCAGTCAGGGGCGGAAACTGTTTTTT; cdr3_aa: CASSQGRKLFF
v_call: TRBV5-4; cdr3_length: 15; d_call: TRBD1; clone_size: NA; j_call: TRBJ1-2; cdr3_nt: TGTGCCAGCAGCTTGGAGGTCGGGACAGCCAGGGGCTACACCTTC; cdr3_aa: CASSLEVGTARGYTF
v_call: TRBV6-5; cdr3_length: 14; d_call: TRBD1; clone_size: NA; j_call: TRBJ2-5; cdr3_nt: TGTGCCAGCAGTCCGATGACAGGGGGAGAGACCCAGTACTTC; cdr3_aa: CASSPMTGGETQYF
v_call: TRBV30; cdr3_length: 17; d_call: TRBD2; clone_size: few; j_call: TRBJ2-3; cdr3_nt: TGTGCCCGAGACCAAGAAACTAGCGGGGGGGTTACAGATACGCAGTATTTT; cdr3_aa: CARDQETSGGVTDTQYF
v_call: TRBV9; cdr3_length: 15; d_call: NA; clone_size: NA; j_call: TRBJ1-3; cdr3_nt: TGTGCCAGCAGCGTAGCGGGTACGGCTGGAAACACCATATATTTT; cdr3_aa: CASSVAGTAGNTIYF
v_call: TRBV27; cdr3_length: 13; d_call: TRBD1; clone_size: NA; j_call: TRBJ2-7; cdr3_nt: TGTGCCAGCAGTTGGGGACAGTACTACGAGCAGTACTTC; cdr3_aa: CASSWGQYYEQYF
v_call: TRBV25-1; cdr3_length: 14; d_call: NA; clone_size: NA; j_call: TRBJ2-5; cdr3_nt: TGTGCCAGCAGTGAATTAACAAGCCAAGAGACCCAGTACTTC; cdr3_aa: CASSELTSQETQYF
v_call: TRBV28; cdr3_length: 14; d_call: NA; clone_size: once; j_call: TRBJ1-1; cdr3_nt: TGTGCCAGCAGTTTCCCAGTCATGAACACTGAAGCTTTCTTT; cdr3_aa: CASSFPVMNTEAFF
v_call: TRBV19; cdr3_length: 17; d_call: TRBD1; clone_size: NA; j_call: TRBJ1-4; cdr3_nt: TGTGCCAGCCACTGGACAGGGGTTATTAGGGAAAATGAAAAACTGTTTTTT; cdr3_aa: CASHWTGVIRENEKLFF
v_call: TRBV27; cdr3_length: 14; d_call: NA; clone_size: few; j_call: TRBJ1-3; cdr3_nt: TGTGCCAGCAGTCCAAGGGGCTCTGGAAACACCATATATTTT; cdr3_aa: CASSPRGSGNTIYF
v_call: TRBV6-5; cdr3_length: 15; d_call: TRBD2; clone_size: NA; j_call: TRBJ2-1; cdr3_nt: TGTGCCAGCAGTCAGACTAGCGGGGCATCCAATGAGCAGTTCTTC; cdr3_aa: CASSQTSGASNEQFF
v_call: TRBV6-5; cdr3_length: 15; d_call: TRBD1; clone_size: few; j_call: TRBJ2-7; cdr3_nt: TGTGCCAGCAGTTACCGGGACAGGGGGACTTACGAGCAGTACTTC; cdr3_aa: CASSYRDRGTYEQYF
v_call: TRBV5-4; cdr3_length: 14; d_call: NA; clone_size: NA; j_call: TRBJ2-7; cdr3_nt: TGTGCCAGCAGCTCGGCAGGGATGCCCTACGAGCAGTACTTC; cdr3_aa: CASSSAGMPYEQYF
v_call: TRBV2; cdr3_length: 15; d_call: TRBD1; clone_size: once; j_call: TRBJ2-3; cdr3_nt: TGTGCCAGCAGTGAACGCAGGGGGTCCACAGATACGCAGTATTTT; cdr3_aa: CASSERRGSTDTQYF
v_call: TRBV6-5; cdr3_length: 14; d_call: TRBD1; clone_size: NA; j_call: TRBJ1-6; cdr3_nt: TGTGCCAGCGGACCGACAGGGCGCAATTCACCCCTCCACTTT; cdr3_aa: CASGPTGRNSPLHF
v_call: TRBV2; cdr3_length: 14; d_call: TRBD1; clone_size: NA; j_call: TRBJ1-2; cdr3_nt: TGTGCCAGCAGGGGACAGTCAACTCCCTATGGCTACACCTTC; cdr3_aa: CASRGQSTPYGYTF
v_call: TRBV5-4; cdr3_length: 15; d_call: NA; clone_size: NA; j_call: TRBJ2-1; cdr3_nt: TGTGCCAGCAGCCCCGGAACTATCCCCTACAATGAGCAGTTCTTC; cdr3_aa: CASSPGTIPYNEQFF
v_call: TRBV18; cdr3_length: 20; d_call: TRBD1; clone_size: NA; j_call: TRBJ2-2; cdr3_nt: TGTGCCAGCTCACCCACCATACCCGGGACAGGAGATTCGAACACCGGGGAGCTGTTTTTT; cdr3_aa: CASSPTIPGTGDSNTGELFF
v_call: TRBV7-2; cdr3_length: 14; d_call: TRBD2; clone_size: NA; j_call: TRBJ2-7; cdr3_nt: TGTGCCAGCAGCTTCGAGCGGGGTGGCTACGAGCAGTACTTC; cdr3_aa: CASSFERGGYEQYF
v_call: TRBV2; cdr3_length: 16; d_call: NA; clone_size: NA; j_call: TRBJ2-5; cdr3_nt: TGTGCCAGCAGTGGCCTACACCGAGCGGAGCAAGAGACCCAGTACTTC; cdr3_aa: CASSGLHRAEQETQYF